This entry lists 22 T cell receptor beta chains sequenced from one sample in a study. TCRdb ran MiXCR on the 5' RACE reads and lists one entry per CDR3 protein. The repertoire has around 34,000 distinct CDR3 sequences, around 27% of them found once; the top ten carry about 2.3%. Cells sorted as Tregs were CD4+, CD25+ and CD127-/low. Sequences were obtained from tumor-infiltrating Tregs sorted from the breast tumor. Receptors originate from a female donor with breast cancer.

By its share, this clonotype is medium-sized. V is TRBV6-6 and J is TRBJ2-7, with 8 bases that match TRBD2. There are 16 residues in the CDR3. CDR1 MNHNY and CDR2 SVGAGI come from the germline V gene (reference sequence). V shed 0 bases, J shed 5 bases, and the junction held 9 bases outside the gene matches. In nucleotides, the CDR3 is TGTGCCAGCAGTTACTCGACTATTAGCGGGAATCACGAGCAGTACTTC. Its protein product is CASSYSTISGNHEQYF.

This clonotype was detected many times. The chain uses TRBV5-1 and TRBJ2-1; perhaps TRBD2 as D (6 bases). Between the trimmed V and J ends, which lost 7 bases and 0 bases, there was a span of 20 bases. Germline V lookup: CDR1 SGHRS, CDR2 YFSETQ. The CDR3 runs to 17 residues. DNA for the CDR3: TGCGCCAGCCAGCCCCTTAGCGGACCGAGCTCCTACAATGAGCAGTTCTTC. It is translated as CASQPLSGPSSYNEQFF.

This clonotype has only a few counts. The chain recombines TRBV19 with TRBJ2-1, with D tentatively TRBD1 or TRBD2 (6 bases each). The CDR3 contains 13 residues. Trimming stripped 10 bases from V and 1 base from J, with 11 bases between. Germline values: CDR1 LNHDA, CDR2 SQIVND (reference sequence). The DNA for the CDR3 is TGTGCCACCGGAGGGGGGTCCTACAATGAGCAGTTCTTC. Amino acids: CATGGGSYNEQFF.

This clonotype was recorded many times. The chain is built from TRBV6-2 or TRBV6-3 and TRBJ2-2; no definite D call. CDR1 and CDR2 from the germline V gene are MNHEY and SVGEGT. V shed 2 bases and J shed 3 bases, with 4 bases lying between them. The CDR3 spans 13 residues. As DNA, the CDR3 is TGTGCCAGCAGTTACCGGGACACCGGGGAGCTGTTTTTT. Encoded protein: CASSYRDTGELFF.

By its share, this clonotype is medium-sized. This chain's CDR3 is CASSSEEGRTYNEQFF. CDR3 nucleotides: TGTGCCAGCAGTTCGGAGGAGGGACGGACCTACAATGAGCAGTTCTTC. The genes are TRBV12-3 or TRBV12-4 and TRBJ2-1, with a tentative D call TRBD2 (6 bases). This CDR3 is built from 16 residues. Trimming pared 4 bases from V and 2 bases from J, leaving 15 bases between.

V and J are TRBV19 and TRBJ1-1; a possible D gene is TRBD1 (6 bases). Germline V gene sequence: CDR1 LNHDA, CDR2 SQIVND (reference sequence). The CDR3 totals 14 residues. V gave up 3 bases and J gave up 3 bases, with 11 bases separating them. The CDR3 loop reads CASSIYRADTEAFF. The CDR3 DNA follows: TGTGCCAGTAGTATTTACAGGGCGGACACTGAAGCTTTCTTT.

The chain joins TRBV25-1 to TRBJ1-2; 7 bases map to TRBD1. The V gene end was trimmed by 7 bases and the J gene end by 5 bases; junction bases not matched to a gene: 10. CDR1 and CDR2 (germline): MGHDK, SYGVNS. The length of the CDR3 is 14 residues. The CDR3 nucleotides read TGTGCCAGCAATTCCCGGGACAGCCCATATGGCTACACCTTC. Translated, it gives CASNSRDSPYGYTF.

CDR3 amino acids: CSARDFTTGSGGQFF. The CDR3 DNA reads as TGCAGTGCTAGAGACTTCACGACAGGCAGTGGTGGGCAGTTCTTC. The chain joins TRBV20-1 to TRBJ2-1; D is perhaps TRBD1 (6 bases). Trimming removed 0 bases from V and 12 bases from J, with 21 bases in between. CDR3 length equals 15 residues. Germline-derived CDR1 and CDR2 are DFQATT and SNEGSKA (reference sequence).

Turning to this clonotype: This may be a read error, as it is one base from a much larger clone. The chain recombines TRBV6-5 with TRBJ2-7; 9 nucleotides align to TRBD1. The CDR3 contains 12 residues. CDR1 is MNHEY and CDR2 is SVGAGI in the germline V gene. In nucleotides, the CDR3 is TGTGCCGCCGGGACAGGGCCCTACAAGCAGTACTTC. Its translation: CAAGTGPYKQYF.

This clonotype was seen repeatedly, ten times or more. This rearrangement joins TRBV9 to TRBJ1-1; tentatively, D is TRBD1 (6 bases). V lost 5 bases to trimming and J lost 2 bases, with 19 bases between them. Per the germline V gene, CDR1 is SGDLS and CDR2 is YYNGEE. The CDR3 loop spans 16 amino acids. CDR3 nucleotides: TGTGCCAGCAGTGCACGGGGGGGCAGGGGAAACACTGAAGCTTTCTTT. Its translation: CASSARGGRGNTEAFF.

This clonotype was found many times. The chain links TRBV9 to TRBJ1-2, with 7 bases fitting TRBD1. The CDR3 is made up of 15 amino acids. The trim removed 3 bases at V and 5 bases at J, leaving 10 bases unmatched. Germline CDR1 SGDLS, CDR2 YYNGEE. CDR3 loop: CASSAGTGEGYGYTF. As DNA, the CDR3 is TGTGCCAGCAGCGCCGGTACAGGGGAAGGTTATGGCTACACCTTC.

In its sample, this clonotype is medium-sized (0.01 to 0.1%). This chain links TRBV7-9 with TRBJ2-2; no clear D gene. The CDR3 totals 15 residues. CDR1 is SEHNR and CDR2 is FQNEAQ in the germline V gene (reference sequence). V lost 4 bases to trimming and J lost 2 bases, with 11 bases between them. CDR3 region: CASSSIAPNTGELFF. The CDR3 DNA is TGTGCCAGCAGCTCAATTGCTCCAAACACCGGGGAGCTGTTTTTT.

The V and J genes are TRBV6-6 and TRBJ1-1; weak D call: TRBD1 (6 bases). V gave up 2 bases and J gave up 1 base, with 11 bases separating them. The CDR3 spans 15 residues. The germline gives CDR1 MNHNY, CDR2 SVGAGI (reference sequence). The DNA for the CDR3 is TGTGCCAGCAGTTACCCCGGACAGCCGAACACTGAAGCTTTCTTT. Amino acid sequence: CASSYPGQPNTEAFF.

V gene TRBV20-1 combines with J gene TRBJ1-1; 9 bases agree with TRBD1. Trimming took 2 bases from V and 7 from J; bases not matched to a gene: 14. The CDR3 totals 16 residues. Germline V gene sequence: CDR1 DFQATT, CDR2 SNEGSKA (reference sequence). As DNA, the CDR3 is TGCAGTGCTAGACCAAACCCGGGGACAGGGTTAGGTGAAGCTTTCTTT. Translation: CSARPNPGTGLGEAFF.

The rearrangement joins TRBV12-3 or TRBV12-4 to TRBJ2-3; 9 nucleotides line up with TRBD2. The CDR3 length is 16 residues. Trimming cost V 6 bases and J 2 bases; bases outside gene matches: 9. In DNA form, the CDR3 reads TGTGCCAGCAGCCGACCGACTAGCGGTTTCACAGATACGCAGTATTTT. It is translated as CASSRPTSGFTDTQYF.

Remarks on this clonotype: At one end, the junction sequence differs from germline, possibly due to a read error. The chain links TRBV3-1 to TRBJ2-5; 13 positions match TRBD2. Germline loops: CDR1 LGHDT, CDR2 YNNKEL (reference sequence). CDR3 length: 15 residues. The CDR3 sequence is CASSLRTSGGETQHF. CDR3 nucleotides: TGTGCCAGCAGCCTACGGACTAGCGGGGGTGAGACCCAGCACTTC.

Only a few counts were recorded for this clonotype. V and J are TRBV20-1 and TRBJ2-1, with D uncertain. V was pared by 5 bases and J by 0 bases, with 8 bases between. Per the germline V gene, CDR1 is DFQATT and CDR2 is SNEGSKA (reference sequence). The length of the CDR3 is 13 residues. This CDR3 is CSALSSSYNEQFF. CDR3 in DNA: TGCAGTGCTCTGTCCAGCTCCTACAATGAGCAGTTCTTC.

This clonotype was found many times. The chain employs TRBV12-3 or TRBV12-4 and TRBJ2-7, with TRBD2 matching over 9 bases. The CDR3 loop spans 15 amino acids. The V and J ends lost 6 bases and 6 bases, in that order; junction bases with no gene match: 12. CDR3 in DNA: TGTGCCAGCAGGCCTTCCGGGACTAGCAGCCTCGAGCAGTACTTC. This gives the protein CASRPSGTSSLEQYF.

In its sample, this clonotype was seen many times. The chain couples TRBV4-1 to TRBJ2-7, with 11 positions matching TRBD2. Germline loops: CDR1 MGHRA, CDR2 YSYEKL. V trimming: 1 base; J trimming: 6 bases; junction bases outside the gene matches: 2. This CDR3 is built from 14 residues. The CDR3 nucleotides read TGCGCCAGCAGCCAAGCCGGGACTAGCGGCGAGCAGTACTTC. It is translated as CASSQAGTSGEQYF.

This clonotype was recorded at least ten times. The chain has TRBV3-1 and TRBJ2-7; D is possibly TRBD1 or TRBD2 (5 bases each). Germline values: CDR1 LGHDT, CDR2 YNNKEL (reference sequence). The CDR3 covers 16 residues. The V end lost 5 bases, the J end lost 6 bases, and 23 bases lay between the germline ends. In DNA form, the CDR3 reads TGTGCCAGCAGCTCGGTTCAAGGACCCACGAGGGGCGAGCAGTACTTC. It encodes CASSSVQGPTRGEQYF.

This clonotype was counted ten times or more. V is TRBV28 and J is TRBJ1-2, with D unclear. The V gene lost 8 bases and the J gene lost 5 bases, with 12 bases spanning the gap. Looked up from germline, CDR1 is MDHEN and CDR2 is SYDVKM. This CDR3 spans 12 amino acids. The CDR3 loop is CASLSLGYGYTF. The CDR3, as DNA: TGTGCCAGCCTCTCACTTGGGTATGGCTACACCTTC.

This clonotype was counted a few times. The CDR3 DNA reads TGTGCCAGCAGTCCTGTAACTTTCGCCGGGGAGCTGTTTTTT. Translation: CASSPVTFAGELFF. The chain combines TRBV28 with TRBJ2-2; D is undetermined. CDR1 MDHEN and CDR2 SYDVKM come from the germline V gene. The CDR3 covers 14 residues. The V end was cut by 5 bases, the J end by 6 bases, with 13 bases between.